One sample yielded the 25 T cell receptor beta chains listed below, sequenced in a study of blood T cells in healthy people across ages. Together with a sample-barcoded 5' primer, a J-beta primer mix was included in a second PCR lasting about 7 to 12 cycles. In TCRdb, the 5' RACE reads were re-called with MiXCR into one record per CDR3 protein. The sample contains about 1,800,000 distinct CDR3 sequences, about 28% of which appear only once. The sample taken for sequencing was blood. The receptors were sampled from a woman in her twenties or thirties in good health.

This sequence joins TRBV7-2 and TRBJ1-2; the D is unclear. Per germline, CDR1 SGHTA and CDR2 FQGNSA. With 5 bases removed from V and 3 bases from J, the gap between germline ends came to 10 bases. The CDR3 consists of 13 residues. The CDR3 loop is CASSPDPDYGYTF. The DNA of the CDR3 is TGTGCCAGCAGCCCCGACCCTGACTATGGCTACACCTTC.

This clonotype was found a few times. The chain uses TRBV5-1 and TRBJ1-2; no definite D call. CDR1 SGHRS and CDR2 YFSETQ come from the germline V gene. The V gene lost 3 bases and the J gene lost 8 bases, with 14 bases spanning the gap. This CDR3 is built from 13 residues. CDR3: CASSSSDGRGYTF. The CDR3 region has the DNA TGCGCCAGCAGCTCCTCGGACGGGAGGGGCTACACCTTC.

The V gene is TRBV5-1, the J gene TRBJ2-1; 10 nucleotides match TRBD2. Unmatched junction bases numbered 5, after V lost 0 bases and J lost 2 bases. The CDR3 loop spans 17 amino acids. Looked up from germline, CDR1 is SGHRS and CDR2 is YFSETQ. DNA of the CDR3: TGCGCCAGCAGCTTGGTAACTAGCGGGATCCCCTACAATGAGCAGTTCTTC. This sequence encodes CASSLVTSGIPYNEQFF.

The chain uses TRBV6-1 and TRBJ1-5, with unresolved D. V gave up 3 bases and J gave up 3 bases, with 9 bases separating them. From germline, CDR1 is MNHNS and CDR2 SASEGT. The CDR3 spans 14 residues. The CDR3 nucleotides read TGTGCCAGCAGTGATTTCCGGGACAATCAGCCCCAGCATTTT. Translation gives CASSDFRDNQPQHF.

The CDR3: CSARPRQLLDEKLFF. In nucleotides, the CDR3 is TGCAGTGCTAGACCTAGACAGCTACTGGATGAAAAACTGTTTTTT. J is TRBJ1-4 and V is TRBV20-1, with D possibly being TRBD1 (5 bases). Germline lookup yields CDR1 DFQATT and CDR2 SNEGSKA (reference sequence). V dropped 2 bases and J dropped 6 bases, with 16 bases sitting between them. The CDR3 runs 15 residues.

This clonotype showed up just a few times. This chain joins TRBV7-3 and TRBJ2-4; D is perhaps TRBD1 or TRBD2 (5 bases each). The germline V gene has CDR1 SGHTA and CDR2 FQGTGA. The CDR3 contains 12 residues. V lost 9 bases to trimming and J lost 8 bases, with 14 bases between them. The CDR3 reads CARGGDGDIQYF. For the CDR3, the DNA is TGTGCCAGGGGTGGGGACGGGGACATTCAGTACTTC.

Worth noting for this clonotype: The junction and the germline gene differ at one end; a read error may be behind it. The chain joins TRBV12-3 or TRBV12-4 to TRBJ1-4; TRBD1 matches 7 bases. CDR3 length equals 16 residues. CDR3 in amino acids: CASSLAGGSTNEKLFF. CDR3 coding DNA: TGTGCCAGCAGCTTGGCAGGGGGTAGTACTAACGAAAAACTGTTTTTT.

In this sample, this clonotype turned up many times. CDR3 bases: TGTGCCAGCGCCCGAGGAGGGGACTCCTACAATGAGCAGTTCTTC. Translated, it gives CASARGGDSYNEQFF. This rearrangement joins TRBV9 to TRBJ2-1; D is possibly TRBD2 (6 bases). Trimming shortened V by 7 bases and J by 0 bases, and 14 bases separated the two germline ends. Looked up from germline, CDR1 is SGDLS and CDR2 is YYNGEE. This CDR3 is 15 amino acids long.

The chain couples TRBV20-1 to TRBJ2-7, with 13 bases lining up with TRBD2. The CDR3 spans 19 residues. Germline loops: CDR1 DFQATT, CDR2 SNEGSKA (reference sequence). For the CDR3, the DNA is TGCGGCGCTAGGCCACTCGGACTAGCGGGGGCGCAATATTCCTACGAGCAGTACTTC. As protein: CGARPLGLAGAQYSYEQYF.

The V gene is TRBV3-1, the J gene TRBJ1-2; D not resolved. The germline V and J ends were trimmed by 0 bases and 0 bases, with 5 bases remaining between them. This CDR3 has 14 amino acids. Germline CDR1 LGHDT, CDR2 YNNKEL (reference sequence). CDR3 sequence: CASSQDDANYGYTF. DNA of the CDR3: TGTGCCAGCAGCCAAGATGACGCTAACTATGGCTACACCTTC.

This clonotype was seen more than once but under ten times. V gene TRBV29-1 combines with J gene TRBJ1-2, with D perhaps matching TRBD1 (6 bases). The germline gives CDR1 SQVTM, CDR2 ANQGSEA. The V and J ends lost 1 base and 9 bases respectively, with 12 bases between them. CDR3 length equals 12 residues. As DNA, the CDR3 is TGCAGCGTTGAAGGGGCAGGGGAAAGCTACACCTTC. Translating gives CSVEGAGESYTF.

The table lists this clonotype with a few counts. This chain joins TRBV6-5 and TRBJ1-4, with D perhaps TRBD1 (5 bases). This CDR3 comprises 14 residues. From germline, CDR1 is MNHEY and CDR2 SVGAGI. Trimming cost V 1 base and J 7 bases, with 10 bases left between them. CDR3 sequence (DNA): TGTGCCAGCAGTTACTTGGGGACGAGTGAAAAACTGTTTTTT. Translation: CASSYLGTSEKLFF.

V and J are TRBV2 and TRBJ2-5; TRBD2 agrees at 10 bases. The CDR3 covers 17 residues. CDR1 is SNHLY, CDR2 FYNNEI, per germline. The junction had 10 bases not matched to a gene; V was cut back by 5 bases and J by 1 base. DNA of the CDR3: TGTGCCAGCAGTAACTATCAGTGGACTAGCGGCCAAGAGACCCAGTACTTC. Residues: CASSNYQWTSGQETQYF.

This clonotype was counted ten times or more. V and J are TRBV11-2 and TRBJ2-1; TRBD2 is a possible D gene (5 bases). The CDR3 length is 11 residues. Germline V gene lookup returns CDR1 SGHAT and CDR2 FQNNGV. Trimming pared 10 bases from V and 7 bases from J, leaving 11 bases between. The CDR3 region is CATLGGNEQFF. The CDR3 nucleotides are TGTGCCACCCTAGGCGGGAATGAGCAGTTCTTC.

The table lists this clonotype with many counts. V usage is TRBV5-1 and J usage is TRBJ2-7, with D possibly being TRBD1 (5 bases). Germline loops: CDR1 SGHRS, CDR2 YFSETQ. Trimming took 0 bases from V and 2 from J, leaving 12 bases between them. This CDR3 is built from 15 residues. In nucleotides, the CDR3 is TGCGCCAGCAGCTTGGGGCGGACGGACACCTACGAGCAGTACTTC. This gives the protein CASSLGRTDTYEQYF.

A remark on this clonotype: Germline and junction disagree at one end, which may indicate a read error. This chain joins TRBV24-1 and TRBJ2-3; D not certain. Germline CDR1 is KGHDR and CDR2 is SFDVKD. CDR3 size: 12 residues. The CDR3 sequence: CATSAYKDTRYF. The CDR3 nucleotides read TGTGCCACCAGCGCGTATAAAGATACGCGGTATTTT.

The genes are TRBV3-1 and TRBJ2-5; 7 bases line up with TRBD1. V lost 8 bases to trimming and J lost 4 bases; unmatched junction nucleotides: 10. Per germline, CDR1 LGHDT and CDR2 YNNKEL (reference sequence). CDR3 length equals 14 residues. DNA for the CDR3: TGTGCCAGCGAAAAACAGGGGTTGGGAGAGACCCAGTACTTC. As protein: CASEKQGLGETQYF.

The CDR3 bases are TGCAGTGCTAGAGAGAGCACTCGGGATACGCAGTATTTT. Translation gives CSARESTRDTQYF. V and J are TRBV20-1 and TRBJ2-3, with unresolved D. Germline CDR1 DFQATT, CDR2 SNEGSKA (reference sequence). Trimming removed 0 bases from V and 6 bases from J, with 10 bases in between. This CDR3 has 13 residues.

This clonotype has a count of ten or more. The chain employs TRBV25-1 and TRBJ1-2, with D perhaps matching TRBD1 (6 bases). Germline values: CDR1 MGHDK, CDR2 SYGVNS. The CDR3 covers 13 residues. V was cut by 6 bases and J by 0 bases, with 8 bases left in between. The CDR3 nucleotides read TGTGCCAGCAGCAGGGGTTCTAACTATGGCTACACCTTC. It encodes CASSRGSNYGYTF.

This clonotype occurred a few times. The chain is built from TRBV20-1 and TRBJ2-5; 7 bases line up with TRBD2. Germline lookup yields CDR1 DFQATT and CDR2 SNEGSKA (reference sequence). This CDR3 contains 12 residues. Trimming removed 3 bases from V and 11 bases from J; junction bases left unmatched: 9. The CDR3 DNA is TGCAGTGCTAGCGGGACTAAGGTTGAGCAGTACTTC. Amino acid sequence: CSASGTKVEQYF.

This clonotype was recorded a few times. V and J are TRBV27 and TRBJ1-2; 10 nucleotides match TRBD1. Germline trimming cut 5 bases from V and 8 bases from J; bases unmatched to any gene: 11. Germline CDR1 is MNHEY and CDR2 is SMNVEV (reference sequence). The CDR3 has 15 amino acids. In DNA, the CDR3 is TGTGCCAGCAGTCAAAGACTCGGGACAGGGGTAGGCTACACCTTC. Protein: CASSQRLGTGVGYTF.

V gene TRBV29-1 combines with J gene TRBJ1-2; tentatively, D is TRBD1 (6 bases). The V and J ends lost 5 bases and 3 bases respectively, with 13 bases between them. The CDR3 spans 13 residues. Per the germline V gene, CDR1 is SQVTM and CDR2 is ANQGSEA. This CDR3 is CSVWGAGHYGYTF. The CDR3 DNA follows: TGCAGCGTTTGGGGGGCGGGTCACTATGGCTACACCTTC.

Of note for this clonotype: An end of the junction differs from the germline gene, which may be a read error. The chain links TRBV6-5 to TRBJ2-3; 10 bases agree with TRBD2. In germline, CDR1 is MNHEY, CDR2 SVGAGI. CDR3 length: 16 amino acids. Here the CDR3 DNA reads TGTACCAGCAGTACCAGGACTAGCGGTACCGGAGATACGCAGTATTTT. Translating gives CTSSTRTSGTGDTQYF.

For this clonotype: A read error likely explains this, since a far larger clone differs by one base. The rearrangement uses TRBV2 and TRBJ2-5, with D hard to call. Germline CDR1 SNHLY, CDR2 FYNNEI. This CDR3 comprises 11 residues. The CDR3 loop reads CAGSEGETQYF. The DNA of the CDR3 is TGTGCCGGCAGTGAAGGAGAGACCCAGTACTTC.

The sample holds a few counts of this clonotype. The chain couples TRBV12-3 or TRBV12-4 to TRBJ1-2; possibly TRBD1 for D (6 bases). Trimming took 4 bases from V and 8 from J, leaving 20 bases between them. This CDR3 comprises 15 residues. CDR3: CASSSGKGRGAGYTF. CDR3 nucleotides: TGTGCCAGCAGTTCCGGGAAAGGACGGGGGGCGGGCTACACCTTC.